This T cell receptor (beta chain) was captured by sequencing in a study of blood T cell repertoires in COVID-19. About the research overall: Collection of acute and convalescent COVID-19 samples took place in the United States, Italy and Spain. From T cells, B-cell-depleted T cells, or PBMCs came the material, which was cDNA or gDNA.

Losses at the gene ends were 10 bases for V and 3 bases for J; bases not matched to a gene: 11. The germline gives CDR1 LNHDA, CDR2 SQIVND (reference sequence). CDR3 length: 15 amino acids. Original handling: Amplifying reference gene primers gave estimates of nucleated cell counts. Assay: immunoSEQ multiplex PCR; the TCRdb copy retains only in-frame clones and omits some. That table gives V, J and clone size, and the DNA gave D and trimming. The sample contains about 220,000 clones, around 82% of which appear only once. Sequenced material: peripheral blood. The chain joins TRBV19 to TRBJ2-3; TRBD1 aligns across 9 bases. The sequence was collected from a woman in her 70s with acute or convalescent COVID-19. The CDR3 protein is CATAPVDRGTDTQYF. For the CDR3, the DNA is TGTGCCACCGCCCCCGTGGACAGGGGAACAGATACGCAGTATTTT.